This T cell receptor (beta chain) was retrieved from a study of patients and donors after allogeneic stem cell transplantation. This clonotype showed up just a few times. Trimming removed 0 bases from V and 6 bases from J, with 13 bases in between. The CDR3 is 15 amino acids. CDR1 is SGHRS and CDR2 is YFSETQ in the germline V gene. TCRdb reprocessed the RT-PCR reads via MiXCR and lists one record per CDR3 protein. This table holds over 130,000 distinct CDR3 sequences, about a third found once. Sequencing used blood, either unsorted or a sorted T cell fraction (not recorded which). V and J are TRBV5-1 and TRBJ2-1; a weak D match, TRBD1 (5 bases). This TCR was sampled from a human donor who was either an allogeneic HSCT recipient or a stem cell or donor lymphocyte infusion donor (not recorded which). It is not recorded whose cells these are; they may come from a transplant donor. The DNA of the CDR3 is TGCGCCAGCAGCTTGGAGACAGTAATTTCCAATGAGCAGTTCTTC. Its protein product is CASSLETVISNEQFF.